These 23 T cell receptor beta chains share one sample of origin, sequenced in a study of cytomegalovirus exposure and HLA in healthy donors. Researchers ran the PCR with 60 Vbeta and 13 Jbeta primers. Produced via immunoSEQ multiplex PCR; TCRdb's table is partial and in-frame only. This sample yields about 120,000 clones, of which nearly 80% are seen a single time; 1.3% belongs to the top ten. The sample taken for sequencing was PBMCs. The receptors derive from a woman in her twenties or thirties in good health and CMV-seronegative.

V gene TRBV29-1 combines with J gene TRBJ2-7; 7 bases are shared with TRBD2. Per the germline V gene, CDR1 is SQVTM and CDR2 is ANQGSEA. The CDR3 is 13 amino acids. V gave up 1 base and J gave up 3 bases; unmatched junction bases: 3. The CDR3 reads CSVEAAGDYEQYF. Written as DNA, the CDR3 is TGCAGCGTTGAAGCGGCGGGAGACTACGAGCAGTACTTC.

The chain has TRBV28 and TRBJ2-1, with 7 bases lining up with TRBD2. V was pared by 3 bases and J by 4 bases, with 9 bases of the junction left unmatched. The germline CDR1 and CDR2 sequences are MDHEN and SYDVKM. The CDR3 is 16 residues long. CDR3 loop: CASSFPLAETYNEQFF. Written as DNA, the CDR3 is TGTGCCAGCAGTTTCCCCCTAGCGGAAACTTACAATGAGCAGTTCTTC.

This clone has just one count. The V gene is TRBV29-1, the J gene TRBJ2-7; 9 bases agree with TRBD2. The CDR3 is 14 residues long. V was clipped by 3 bases and J by 0 bases; unmatched bases: 3. CDR1 is SQVTM and CDR2 is ANQGSEA in the germline V gene. CDR3 residues: CSVESSGVSYEQYF. The DNA of the CDR3 is TGCAGCGTTGAGTCTAGCGGGGTCTCCTACGAGCAGTACTTC.

V and J are TRBV5-4 and TRBJ2-3; possible D gene TRBD2, 6 bases. Germline V gene lookup returns CDR1 SGHNT and CDR2 YYREEE (reference sequence). The CDR3 spans 14 residues. Trimming removed 4 bases at V and 1 base at J, with 10 bases between. The CDR3 region is CASSGGYGTDTQYF. Written as DNA, the CDR3 is TGTGCCAGCAGCGGGGGGTACGGCACAGATACGCAGTATTTT.

This rearrangement joins TRBV9 to TRBJ2-1, with D uncertain. The CDR3 consists of 14 residues. With 0 bases removed from V and 13 bases from J, the gap between germline ends came to 17 bases. Per the germline V gene, CDR1 is SGDLS and CDR2 is YYNGEE. CDR3 coding DNA: TGTGCCAGCAGCGTAGCCGAGCCTAGAGACGAACAGTTCTTC. It yields the protein CASSVAEPRDEQFF.

This chain uses TRBV28 with TRBJ2-7; D perhaps matches TRBD1 (5 bases). Trimming shortened V by 6 bases and J by 6 bases, and 12 bases separated the two germline ends. This CDR3 contains 12 residues. Germline V CDR1 and CDR2: MDHEN, SYDVKM. The CDR3 loop is CASSLLQGEQYF. CDR3 DNA: TGTGCCAGCAGCCTCCTCCAGGGCGAGCAGTACTTC.

This chain links TRBV5-1 with TRBJ2-3; D is unresolved. V shed 1 base and J shed 6 bases, with 18 bases lying between them. The CDR3 runs to 16 residues. Germline CDR1 is SGHRS and CDR2 is YFSETQ. The CDR3 loop is CASSLSLSKLPDTQYF. The CDR3, as DNA: TGCGCCAGCAGCTTGTCGCTATCTAAGCTCCCCGATACGCAGTATTTT.

The chain uses TRBV6-6 and TRBJ1-1; maybe TRBD1 (6 bases). CDR1 is MNHNY, CDR2 SVGAGI, per germline (reference sequence). The CDR3 is 13 residues long. V was cut by 2 bases and J by 7 bases, with 11 bases left in between. In nucleotides, the CDR3 is TGTGCCAGCAGTTACATACAGGGTCGTGAAGCTTTCTTT. Translation: CASSYIQGREAFF.

V and J are TRBV4-3 and TRBJ2-1; 15 nucleotides match TRBD2. The CDR3 is 18 residues long. The germline CDR1 and CDR2 sequences are LGHNA and YSLEER. V lost 2 bases, J lost 2 bases, and 4 bases stayed unmatched. The CDR3 is CASSQQGLAGGAYNEQFF. CDR3 DNA: TGCGCCAGCAGCCAACAGGGACTAGCGGGAGGTGCCTACAATGAGCAGTTCTTC.

The rearrangement links TRBV2 to TRBJ1-2, with D hard to call. Germline V gene lookup returns CDR1 SNHLY and CDR2 FYNNEI. The CDR3 contains 11 residues. Trimming pared 7 bases from V and 1 base from J, leaving 4 bases between. The CDR3 region has the DNA TGTGCCAGCAATTATAACTATGGCTACACCTTC. Its translation: CASNYNYGYTF.

The chain joins TRBV7-8 to TRBJ2-1, with a possible D match to TRBD1 (6 bases). Germline CDR1 is SGHVS and CDR2 is FQNEAQ. Trimming left V 1 base short and J 10 bases short, with 20 bases between. The CDR3 loop spans 16 amino acids. In nucleotides, the CDR3 is TGTGCCAGCAGCTTAGTATCCAGGGGCGTAAGGCCCGAGCAGTTCTTC. The encoded protein is CASSLVSRGVRPEQFF.

The chain has TRBV11-2 and TRBJ2-7; 12 bases are a match to TRBD2. Germline CDR1 is SGHAT and CDR2 is FQNNGV. The CDR3 length is 19 residues. The V segment lost 0 bases and the J segment 2 bases; nucleotides outside the gene matches: 11. As DNA, the CDR3 is TGTGCCAGCAGCTTAGATTTCCCTCGACTAGCGGGGGCCACCTACGAGCAGTACTTC. Protein product: CASSLDFPRLAGATYEQYF.

The V gene is TRBV7-2, the J gene TRBJ2-5, with D tentatively TRBD1 (5 bases). The CDR3 has 15 amino acids. The V end was cut by 1 base, the J end by 0 bases, with 9 bases between. The V gene's germline CDR1 is SGHTA and CDR2 FQGNSA. Here the CDR3 reads CASSLVTAYQETQYF. As DNA, the CDR3 is TGTGCCAGCAGCTTAGTGACAGCGTACCAAGAGACCCAGTACTTC. The variable domain in full, with the rest retrieved from reference TRBV7-2 and TRBJ2-5, is GAGVSQSPSNKVTEKGKDVELRCDPISGHTALYWYRQSLGQGLEFLIYFQGNSAPDKSGLPSDRFSAERTGGSVSTLTIQRTQQEDSAVYLCASSLVTAYQETQYFGPGTRLLVL.

The chain is built from TRBV7-2 and TRBJ1-6; TRBD1 matches at 9 bases. V was clipped by 1 base and J by 14 bases; unmatched bases: 18. The germline gives CDR1 SGHTA, CDR2 FQGNSA. This CDR3 is 18 amino acids long. In nucleotides, the CDR3 is TGTGCCAGCAGCTTAGGGGTTCCTACGGGACAGGGCATTCGGGCCCTCCACTTT. Residues: CASSLGVPTGQGIRALHF. Using reference TRBV7-2 and TRBJ1-6 for the parts outside the CDR3, the full variable domain is GAGVSQSPSNKVTEKGKDVELRCDPISGHTALYWYRQSLGQGLEFLIYFQGNSAPDKSGLPSDRFSAERTGGSVSTLTIQRTQQEDSAVYLCASSLGVPTGQGIRALHFGNGTRLTVT.

The rearrangement uses TRBV28 and TRBJ1-6; D might be TRBD1 (6 bases). The V end was cut by 5 bases, the J end by 9 bases, with 14 bases between. From germline, CDR1 is MDHEN and CDR2 SYDVKM. CDR3 length: 14 residues. Here the CDR3 DNA reads TGTGCCAGCAGTCCACAGGGTTCTAGTTCACCCCTCCACTTT. This translates into CASSPQGSSSPLHF.

The gene calls are TRBV4-1 and TRBJ2-2, with D hard to call. V shed 0 bases and J shed 2 bases, with 4 bases lying between them. CDR3 length: 14 amino acids. CDR1 and CDR2 (germline): MGHRA, YSYEKL. CDR3 loop: CASSQDPNTGELFF. The CDR3 nucleotides read TGCGCCAGCAGCCAAGATCCAAACACCGGGGAGCTGTTTTTT.

The count of this clone is one. The rearrangement uses TRBV2 and TRBJ1-1; D unresolved. V lost 0 bases to trimming and J lost 5 bases, with 13 bases between them. This CDR3 is 15 amino acids long. From germline, CDR1 is SNHLY and CDR2 FYNNEI. In nucleotides, the CDR3 is TGTGCCAGCAGTGAAGCTGGCGGTTTGTGGACTGAAGCTTTCTTT. Translated: CASSEAGGLWTEAFF.

The gene calls are TRBV7-9 and TRBJ2-1; possibly TRBD2 for D (5 bases). The length of the CDR3 is 15 residues. CDR1 is SEHNR, CDR2 FQNEAQ, per germline (reference sequence). Trimming shortened V by 0 bases and J by 1 base, and 7 bases separated the two germline ends. CDR3 in amino acids: CASSLAEGSYNEQFF. CDR3 nucleotide sequence: TGTGCCAGCAGCTTAGCTGAGGGTTCCTACAATGAGCAGTTCTTC.

The genes are TRBV6-6 and TRBJ2-3, with D unclear. CDR3 length equals 15 residues. Germline CDR1 is MNHNY and CDR2 is SVGAGI (reference sequence). The CDR3 DNA reads TGTGCGTCCTCGCCCGCGAGCTCTAGCACAGATACGCAGTATTTT. Translated, it gives CASSPASSSTDTQYF.

V usage is TRBV4-3 and J usage is TRBJ1-1; 7 positions match TRBD1. The germline V gene encodes CDR1 LGHNA and CDR2 YSLEER. The CDR3 runs 16 residues. V shed 0 bases and J 1 base; nucleotides not matched to a gene: 5. CDR3 nucleotides: TGCGCCAGCAGCCAAGAAGGGACAGCCAGGAACACTGAAGCTTTCTTT. This gives the protein CASSQEGTARNTEAFF.

In its sample, this clone was seen once. The J gene is TRBJ2-3, the V gene TRBV7-2; 7 nucleotides agree with TRBD2. V dropped 1 base and J dropped 4; count of bases not matched to a gene: 8. Germline CDR1 and CDR2: SGHTA and FQGNSA. The CDR3 runs 16 residues. The CDR3 DNA sequence: TGTGCCAGCAGCTTAGTAGTGGCGGGAGTGGCAGATACGCAGTATTTT. This encodes CASSLVVAGVADTQYF. Together with reference TRBV7-2 and TRBJ2-3, the CDR3 gives the full variable domain: GAGVSQSPSNKVTEKGKDVELRCDPISGHTALYWYRQSLGQGLEFLIYFQGNSAPDKSGLPSDRFSAERTGGSVSTLTIQRTQQEDSAVYLCASSLVVAGVADTQYFGPGTRLTVL.

This chain uses TRBV12-2 with TRBJ1-1; the D call TRBD1 from the table was never checked on the DNA. TRBV12-2 is described as a pseudogene. This CDR3 is 16 amino acids long. CDR3 in DNA: TGTGCAAGTCGCTTCCGTGTTCAGGCCTTAAACACTGAAGCTTTCTTT. This codes for CASRFRVQALNTEAFF.

The gene calls are TRBV27 and TRBJ1-2, with 8 bases identical to TRBD1. Unmatched junction bases numbered 8, after V lost 6 bases and J lost 5 bases. CDR1 is MNHEY and CDR2 is SMNVEV in the germline V gene (reference sequence). This CDR3 has 14 amino acids. The CDR3 DNA reads TGTGCCAGCAGAGCGACAGGGGATTGGTATGGCTACACCTTC. Translation: CASRATGDWYGYTF.